A selection of T cell receptor beta chains follows, all from one sample in a study of response to subunit inactivated influenza vaccine. Using its own MiXCR run on the RT-PCR reads, TCRdb lists one record per CDR3 protein. Of 700,000 to 800,000 distinct CDR3 sequences listed, less than 20% are singletons. The starting material was PBMCs from blood, obtained 5 days after vaccination. Receptors were obtained from a middle-aged man who received an inactivated influenza vaccine. The CDR3 runs from the conserved cysteine through the conserved F or W. The D gene is left open where the match is weak. Clone size, where shown, is once, few, many, or a class for clones that have expanded.

j_gene	v_gene	d_gene	abundance	CDR3nt	CDR3aa
TRBJ2-1	TRBV9	NA	few	TGTGCCAGCAGCGTAGGTAGGCGGGGGCCCTACAATGAGCAGTTCTTC	CASSVGRRGPYNEQFF
TRBJ2-7	TRBV5-1	NA	many	TGCGCCAGCAGCTCGGAATGGGGATACGAGCAGTACTTC	CASSSEWGYEQYF
TRBJ1-3	TRBV5-6	TRBD1	few	TGTGCCAGCAGCTCCGGGACAGGGGGAAACACCATATATTTT	CASSSGTGGNTIYF
TRBJ2-4	TRBV12-3/TRBV12-4	NA	many	TGTGCCAGCAGTTTCCTGGACAGCAAAAACATTCAGTACTTC	CASSFLDSKNIQYF
TRBJ2-3	TRBV20-1	TRBD2	NA	TGCAGTGCTAGGAATCTAGCGGGAGGGAATACGCAGTATTTT	CSARNLAGGNTQYF
TRBJ2-1	TRBV11-2	TRBD1	NA	TGTGCCAGCAGCTTAGGATGGGGACAGGTCTACAATGAGCAGTTCTTC	CASSLGWGQVYNEQFF
TRBJ2-1	TRBV5-6	TRBD2	NA	TGTGCCAGCAGCTACGGACTAGCGGGAGTACGCGAGCAGTTCTTC	CASSYGLAGVREQFF
TRBJ2-1	TRBV5-1	TRBD2	many	TGCGCCAGCAGTGAAACGGGGGGATACAATGAGCAGTTCTTC	CASSETGGYNEQFF
TRBJ1-5	TRBV7-9	NA	few	TGTGCCAGCAGCCAAGGGGGTCACAATCAGCCCCAGCATTTT	CASSQGGHNQPQHF
TRBJ2-3	TRBV10-3	NA	NA	TGTACCATCAGTGGAATGGAATCGGTTACGCAGTATTTT	CTISGMESVTQYF
TRBJ2-6	TRBV4-2	NA	few	TGTGCCAGCAGCCAAGGGTTGCAGGGGGCCAACGTCCTGACTTTC	CASSQGLQGANVLTF
TRBJ2-1	TRBV7-2	TRBD2	many	TGTGCCAGCAGCTCGAGGGGCCTAGCGGAGTACAATGAGCAGTTCTTC	CASSSRGLAEYNEQFF
TRBJ2-1	TRBV7-9	TRBD2	many	TGTGCCAGCAGCTTAACGGGAGGGCCCTACAATGAGCAGTTCTTC	CASSLTGGPYNEQFF
TRBJ2-1	TRBV28	TRBD2	few	TGTGCCAGCAGTTCATCCTCCGGGGGGGCCGGGTACAATGAGCAGTTCTTC	CASSSSSGGAGYNEQFF
TRBJ1-1	TRBV4-1	NA	few	TGCGCCAGCAGCCAAGATTTTTGGGGTGAAGCTTTCTTT	CASSQDFWGEAFF
TRBJ1-1	TRBV12-3/TRBV12-4	NA	NA	TGTGCCAGCAGTTTAGAATCCGGGAGCACTGAAGCTTTCTTT	CASSLESGSTEAFF
TRBJ2-5	TRBV29-1	TRBD1	few	TGCAGCGTCAAGGGACAGTACCAAGAGACCCAGTACTTC	CSVKGQYQETQYF
TRBJ2-7	TRBV9	TRBD2	few	TGTGCCAGCAGTCCATCCGGGACTACGACCTACGAGCAGTACTTC	CASSPSGTTTYEQYF
TRBJ1-6	TRBV27	NA	NA	TGTGCCAGCAGTTTATCTCAACCGCGCGGGGCCTTTAATTCACCCCTCCACTTT	CASSLSQPRGAFNSPLHF
TRBJ1-6	TRBV4-3	TRBD1	few	TGCGCCAGCAGCCAATTTACAGGGGGCTTGTCACCCCTCCACTTT	CASSQFTGGLSPLHF
TRBJ2-3	TRBV28	TRBD1	few	TGTGCCAGTAACTTGGGGACAGGGCGAACAGATACGCAGTATTTT	CASNLGTGRTDTQYF
TRBJ2-7	TRBV18	TRBD1	many	TGCGCCAGCAGCCCACAGGGGTCCTACGAGCAGTACTTC	CASSPQGSYEQYF
TRBJ2-1	TRBV3-1	NA	few	TGTGCCAGCAGCCTGATACAGGGTTTCGATGAGCAGTTCTTC	CASSLIQGFDEQFF
TRBJ2-7	TRBV20-1	TRBD2	few	TGCAGTGCTAGACCCGGGACTAGCGTACAGCAGTACTTC	CSARPGTSVQQYF
TRBJ2-7	TRBV7-2	TRBD1	NA	TGTGCCAGCAGCATCCCCGGGACAGGGGGCTTCGAGCAGTACTTC	CASSIPGTGGFEQYF
TRBJ2-5	TRBV2	TRBD1	many	TGTGCCAGCAACCTCGGGACAGCCCGAGAGACCCAGTACTTC	CASNLGTARETQYF